The 26 T cell receptor beta chains below were found in one sample sequenced in a study of OX40 agonist ivuxolimab in advanced cancers. Produced via immunoSEQ multiplex PCR; TCRdb's table is partial and in-frame only. The sample holds roughly 65,000 clones, approximately 90% seen once. The specimen comprised CD4+ or CD8+ T cells sorted from blood, sampled in a trial of the OX40 agonist ivuxolimab. The receptors shown here come from an adult with an advanced solid tumor such as melanoma, head and neck, liver or kidney cancer.

The rearrangement links TRBV29-1 to TRBJ2-7, with 12 bases fitting TRBD2. Germline V gene sequence: CDR1 SQVTM, CDR2 ANQGSEA. V lost 7 bases, J lost 7 bases, and 2 bases stayed unmatched. The CDR3 is 11 amino acids. CDR3 bases: TGCAGCGCTGGGACTAGCGGGGAGCAGTACTTC. As protein: CSAGTSGEQYF.

The chain employs TRBV19 and TRBJ1-1; D not resolved. Germline V gene sequence: CDR1 LNHDA, CDR2 SQIVND (reference sequence). The V end was cut by 4 bases, the J end by 3 bases, with 9 bases between. The CDR3 contains 13 residues. CDR3 residues: CASSKTVDTEAFF. CDR3 DNA: TGTGCCAGTAGTAAAACAGTGGACACTGAAGCTTTCTTT.

The genes are TRBV5-1 and TRBJ2-4; 9 bases fit TRBD1. This CDR3 has 16 amino acids. Germline CDR1 and CDR2: SGHRS and YFSETQ. Unmatched junction bases numbered 12, after V lost 4 bases and J lost 7 bases. The CDR3: CASSPTPGTGRNIQYF. CDR3 DNA: TGCGCCAGCAGCCCCACCCCCGGGACAGGGAGGAACATTCAGTACTTC.

CDR3 DNA sequence: TGCGCCAGCGGTGCAGCTTCTTCAGGGGAATCAGCCGAGCAGTACTTC. Protein product: CASGAASSGESAEQYF. The chain carries TRBV5-1 and TRBJ2-7; D might be TRBD1 (6 bases). In germline, CDR1 is SGHRS, CDR2 YFSETQ. The CDR3 runs to 16 residues. The germline V and J ends were trimmed by 7 bases and 6 bases, with 26 bases remaining between them.

The J gene is TRBJ2-2, the V gene TRBV6-1, with a tentative D call TRBD1 (6 bases). Germline CDR1 MNHNS, CDR2 SASEGT. This CDR3 has 13 amino acids. Trimming cost V 5 bases and J 6 bases, with 10 bases left between them. The CDR3 bases are TGTGCCAGCAGTTCAGGGGTCCCCGGGGAGCTGTTTTTT. This gives the protein CASSSGVPGELFF.

The V gene is TRBV9, the J gene TRBJ2-6; 7 bases agree with TRBD1. The V gene's germline CDR1 is SGDLS and CDR2 YYNGEE. This CDR3 has 17 residues. The V and J ends lost 0 bases and 0 bases, in that order; junction bases with no gene match: 3. In DNA form, the CDR3 reads TGTGCCAGCAGCGTAGTCCCAGGGGGCTCTGGGGCCAACGTCCTGACTTTC. Encoded protein: CASSVVPGGSGANVLTF.

Only one count was recorded for this clone. The rearrangement links TRBV7-6 to TRBJ1-1; D is unclear. Trimming cost V 0 bases and J 8 bases, with 4 bases left between them. From germline, CDR1 is SGHVS and CDR2 FNYEAQ. CDR3 length equals 11 residues. The CDR3 sequence is CASSLATEAFF. The CDR3 nucleotides read TGTGCCAGCAGCTTAGCGACCGAAGCTTTCTTT.

The CDR3: CASSLLATNEKLFF. The CDR3, as DNA: TGTGCCAGCAGCCTACTTGCAACTAATGAAAAACTGTTTTTT. The chain has TRBV9 and TRBJ1-4; D ambiguous. Trimming took off 4 bases at V and 0 bases at J, with 7 bases between the two ends. Per germline, CDR1 SGDLS and CDR2 YYNGEE. The length of the CDR3 is 14 residues.

This chain links TRBV2 with TRBJ2-3, with 11 bases that match TRBD2. This CDR3 region has 14 residues. The V gene end was trimmed by 11 bases and the J gene end by 0 bases; junction bases not matched to a gene: 4. Germline CDR1 is SNHLY and CDR2 is FYNNEI. CDR3 sequence: CAAGLAESTDTQYF. Written as DNA, the CDR3 is TGTGCCGCGGGACTAGCGGAGAGCACAGATACGCAGTATTTT.

The chain combines TRBV29-1 with TRBJ1-1, with D perhaps matching TRBD1 (6 bases). The germline V gene encodes CDR1 SQVTM and CDR2 ANQGSEA. The CDR3 spans 13 residues. Trimming took off 7 bases at V and 3 bases at J, with 15 bases between the two ends. The CDR3 loop is CSARRGADTEAFF. Written as DNA, the CDR3 is TGCAGCGCCCGGAGGGGGGCAGACACTGAAGCTTTCTTT.

The chain couples TRBV7-9 to TRBJ1-4; D is possibly TRBD1 (5 bases). Germline V lookup: CDR1 SEHNR, CDR2 FQNEAQ (reference sequence). This CDR3 is 14 amino acids long. Trimming stripped 5 bases from V and 8 bases from J, with 15 bases between. CDR3: CASSPSGGGEKLFF. As DNA, the CDR3 is TGTGCCAGCAGCCCCTCGGGCGGGGGGGAAAAACTGTTTTTT.

J is TRBJ2-2 and V is TRBV11-3, with 11 bases that match TRBD1. V shed 5 bases, J shed 2 bases, and the junction held 4 bases outside the gene matches. The CDR3 has 16 amino acids. The germline gives CDR1 SGHNT, CDR2 YENEEA. CDR3 nucleotide sequence: TGTGCCAGCAGCCCCAGGACAGGGGGCAACACCGGGGAGCTGTTTTTT. The encoded protein is CASSPRTGGNTGELFF. Filled out from reference TRBV11-3 and TRBJ2-2, the complete variable domain reads EAGVVQSPRYKIIEKKQPVAFWCNPISGHNTLYWYLQNLGQGPELLIRYENEEAVDDSQLPKDRFSAERLKGVDSTLKIQPAELGDSAVYLCASSPRTGGNTGELFFGEGSRLTVL.

This rearrangement joins TRBV19 to TRBJ2-5; D may correspond to TRBD1 or TRBD2 (5 bases each). The CDR3 is 14 residues long. The V end lost 1 base, the J end lost 7 bases, and 13 bases lay between the germline ends. CDR1 is LNHDA and CDR2 is SQIVND in the germline V gene (reference sequence). CDR3 coding DNA: TGTGCCAGTAGTATAGGGGACCCAGTGGGGACCCAGTACTTC. It codes for CASSIGDPVGTQYF.

This clone was picked up one time. The gene calls are TRBV5-4 and TRBJ1-3; 8 nucleotides match TRBD1. Trimming removed 5 bases from V and 0 bases from J; junction bases left unmatched: 4. Germline V gives CDR1 SGHNT, CDR2 YYREEE (reference sequence). The CDR3 is 15 residues long. The CDR3 bases are TGTGCCAGCAGACCCGACAGGGGCTCTGGAAACACCATATATTTT. The encoded protein is CASRPDRGSGNTIYF. Full variable domain (rest looked up from reference TRBV5-4 and TRBJ1-3): ETGVTQSPTHLIKTRGQQVTLRCSSQSGHNTVSWYQQALGQGPQFIFQYYREEENGRGNFPPRFSGLQFPNYSSELNVNALELDDSALYLCASRPDRGSGNTIYFGEGSWLTVV.

V and J are TRBV7-3 and TRBJ1-5; possible D gene TRBD1, 6 bases. V dropped 8 bases and J dropped 0 bases, with 11 bases sitting between them. CDR1 is SGHTA and CDR2 is FQGTGA in the germline V gene. This CDR3 comprises 14 residues. DNA for the CDR3: TGTGCCAGCGGCTACAGGGATAGCAATCAGCCCCAGCATTTT. Translating it yields CASGYRDSNQPQHF. Looking up the rest from reference TRBV7-3 and TRBJ1-5 gives the full variable domain: GAGVSQTPSNKVTEKGKYVELRCDPISGHTALYWYRQSLGQGPEFLIYFQGTGAADDSGLPNDRFFAVRPEGSVSTLKIQRTERGDSAVYLCASGYRDSNQPQHFGDGTRLSIL.

This chain uses TRBV25-1 with TRBJ2-3; possibly TRBD2 for D (6 bases). This CDR3 comprises 15 residues. CDR1 is MGHDK and CDR2 is SYGVNS in the germline V gene. The V and J ends lost 5 bases and 2 bases respectively, with 14 bases between them. The CDR3 DNA follows: TGTGCCAGCAGTCTTGCGGGACCCAACACAGATACGCAGTATTTT. Amino acid sequence: CASSLAGPNTDTQYF.

The rearrangement joins TRBV6-1 to TRBJ2-1, with 8 bases lining up with TRBD1. Germline loops: CDR1 MNHNS, CDR2 SASEGT. This CDR3 has 14 residues. V was pared by 5 bases and J by 7 bases, with 7 bases of the junction left unmatched. CDR3 loop: CASSLDRVVNEQFF. In DNA, the CDR3 is TGTGCCAGCAGTCTGGACAGGGTCGTGAATGAGCAGTTCTTC.

The rearrangement joins TRBV7-9 to TRBJ1-6; D not certain. Trimming stripped 2 bases from V and 1 base from J, with 9 bases between. The germline gives CDR1 SEHNR, CDR2 FQNEAQ (reference sequence). The CDR3 covers 16 residues. The CDR3 sequence is CASSLFGVSYNSPLHF. CDR3 sequence (DNA): TGTGCCAGCAGCTTATTTGGGGTATCCTATAATTCACCCCTCCACTTT.

This chain connects TRBV27 to TRBJ1-5; tentatively, D is TRBD1 (5 bases). In germline, CDR1 is MNHEY, CDR2 SMNVEV (reference sequence). CDR3 size: 11 residues. Trimming stripped 10 bases from V and 5 bases from J, with 9 bases between. For the CDR3, the DNA is TGTGCCATCACGACAGATCAGCCCCAGCATTTT. Translating gives CAITTDQPQHF.

This sequence joins TRBV5-4 and TRBJ2-1; weak D call: TRBD2 (6 bases). With 4 bases removed from V and 4 bases from J, the gap between germline ends came to 18 bases. The CDR3 spans 16 residues. Germline lookup yields CDR1 SGHNT and CDR2 YYREEE (reference sequence). The CDR3, as DNA: TGTGCCAGCAGCCCGGTCCGGGACTCAATTTACAATGAGCAGTTCTTC. Residues: CASSPVRDSIYNEQFF.

The V gene is TRBV2, the J gene TRBJ2-1, with 8 bases fitting TRBD2. This CDR3 is 14 amino acids long. V gave up 6 bases and J gave up 4 bases; unmatched junction bases: 5. Germline V lookup: CDR1 SNHLY, CDR2 FYNNEI. CDR3 region: CASRPGLGYNEQFF. In nucleotides, the CDR3 is TGTGCCAGCAGACCGGGACTAGGGTACAATGAGCAGTTCTTC.

The CDR3 region is CASSQAGGSYEQYF. The CDR3 bases are TGTGCCAGCAGCCAAGCAGGGGGCTCCTACGAGCAGTACTTC. The chain carries TRBV14 and TRBJ2-7; 7 nucleotides align to TRBD1. With V trimmed by 1 base and J by 0 bases, 0 bases remained unmatched. Germline CDR1 and CDR2: SGHDN and FVKESK. CDR3 length: 14 amino acids. Using reference TRBV14 and TRBJ2-7 for the parts outside the CDR3, the full variable domain is EAGVTQFPSHSVIEKGQTVTLRCDPISGHDNLYWYRRVMGKEIKFLLHFVKESKQDESGMPNNRFLAERTGGTYSTLKVQPAELEDSGVYFCASSQAGGSYEQYFGPGTRLTVT.

The rearrangement links TRBV6-6 to TRBJ2-5, with TRBD1 identical over 9 bases. Trimming removed 7 bases from V and 0 bases from J; junction bases left unmatched: 9. Germline assignment: CDR1 MNHNY and CDR2 SVGAGI (reference sequence). The CDR3 extends over 16 amino acids. Written as DNA, the CDR3 is TGTGCCAGCAAAAACAGGGGGCGCCTTGACCAAGAGACCCAGTACTTC. This encodes CASKNRGRLDQETQYF.

V is TRBV11-2 and J is TRBJ1-2; the D gene is possibly TRBD1 (5 bases). The CDR3 runs to 16 residues. V lost 3 bases, J lost 2 bases, and 16 bases lay in between. CDR1 and CDR2 from the germline V gene are SGHAT and FQNNGV. The CDR3 loop is CASSFEGGHPNYGYTF. The CDR3 DNA sequence: TGTGCCAGCAGCTTTGAGGGAGGACACCCGAACTATGGCTACACCTTC.

This chain connects TRBV4-1 to TRBJ2-1; 11 nucleotides line up with TRBD2. Germline V gene sequence: CDR1 MGHRA, CDR2 YSYEKL. The V gene end was trimmed by 4 bases and the J gene end by 6 bases; junction bases not matched to a gene: 5. The CDR3 is made up of 15 amino acids. CDR3 nucleotide sequence: TGCGCCAGCAGCCTCACTAGCGGGAGAGTCAATGAGCAGTTCTTC. Its protein product is CASSLTSGRVNEQFF.

This chain links TRBV5-1 with TRBJ2-5; D is uncertain. V was trimmed by 6 bases and J by 3 bases, leaving 15 bases between them. This CDR3 is built from 14 residues. Germline-derived CDR1 and CDR2 are SGHRS and YFSETQ. CDR3 DNA sequence: TGCGCCAGCAATCGAATCTCGGTTGAAGAGACCCAGTACTTC. Its protein product is CASNRISVEETQYF.